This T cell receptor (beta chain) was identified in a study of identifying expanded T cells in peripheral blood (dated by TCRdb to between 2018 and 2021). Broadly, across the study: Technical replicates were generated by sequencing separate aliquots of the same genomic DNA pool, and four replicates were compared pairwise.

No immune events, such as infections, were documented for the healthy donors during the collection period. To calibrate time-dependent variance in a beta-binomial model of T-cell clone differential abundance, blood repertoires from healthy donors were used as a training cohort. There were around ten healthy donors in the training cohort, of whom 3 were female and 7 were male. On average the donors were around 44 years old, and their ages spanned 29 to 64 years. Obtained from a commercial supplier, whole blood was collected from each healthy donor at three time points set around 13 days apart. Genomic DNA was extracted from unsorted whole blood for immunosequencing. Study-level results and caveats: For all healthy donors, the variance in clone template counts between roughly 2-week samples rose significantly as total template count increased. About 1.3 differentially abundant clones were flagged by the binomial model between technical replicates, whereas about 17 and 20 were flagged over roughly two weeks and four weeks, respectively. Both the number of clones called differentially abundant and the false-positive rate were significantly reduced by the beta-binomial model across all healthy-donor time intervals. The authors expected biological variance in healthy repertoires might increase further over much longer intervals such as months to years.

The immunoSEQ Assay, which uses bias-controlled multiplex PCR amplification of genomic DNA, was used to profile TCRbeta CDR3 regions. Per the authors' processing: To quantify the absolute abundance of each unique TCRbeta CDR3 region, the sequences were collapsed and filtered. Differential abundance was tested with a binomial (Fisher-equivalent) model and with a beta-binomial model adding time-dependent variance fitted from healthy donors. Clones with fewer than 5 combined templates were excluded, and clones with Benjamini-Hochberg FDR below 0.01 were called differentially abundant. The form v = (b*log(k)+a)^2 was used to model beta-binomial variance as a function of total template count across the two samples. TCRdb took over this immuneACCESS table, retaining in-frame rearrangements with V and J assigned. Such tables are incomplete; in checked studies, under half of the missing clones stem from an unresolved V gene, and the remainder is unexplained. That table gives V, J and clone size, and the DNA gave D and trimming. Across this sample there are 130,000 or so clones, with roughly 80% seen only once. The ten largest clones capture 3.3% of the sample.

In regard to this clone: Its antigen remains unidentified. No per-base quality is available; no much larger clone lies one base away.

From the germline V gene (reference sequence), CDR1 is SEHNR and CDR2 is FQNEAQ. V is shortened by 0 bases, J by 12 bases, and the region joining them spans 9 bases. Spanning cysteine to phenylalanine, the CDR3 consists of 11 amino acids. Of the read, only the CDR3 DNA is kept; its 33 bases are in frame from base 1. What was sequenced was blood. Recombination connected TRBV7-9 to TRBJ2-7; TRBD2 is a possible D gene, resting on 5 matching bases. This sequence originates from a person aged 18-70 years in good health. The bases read TGTGCCAGCAGCTTAGCGGGAGCAGTGTACTTC. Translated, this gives CASSLAGAVYF.